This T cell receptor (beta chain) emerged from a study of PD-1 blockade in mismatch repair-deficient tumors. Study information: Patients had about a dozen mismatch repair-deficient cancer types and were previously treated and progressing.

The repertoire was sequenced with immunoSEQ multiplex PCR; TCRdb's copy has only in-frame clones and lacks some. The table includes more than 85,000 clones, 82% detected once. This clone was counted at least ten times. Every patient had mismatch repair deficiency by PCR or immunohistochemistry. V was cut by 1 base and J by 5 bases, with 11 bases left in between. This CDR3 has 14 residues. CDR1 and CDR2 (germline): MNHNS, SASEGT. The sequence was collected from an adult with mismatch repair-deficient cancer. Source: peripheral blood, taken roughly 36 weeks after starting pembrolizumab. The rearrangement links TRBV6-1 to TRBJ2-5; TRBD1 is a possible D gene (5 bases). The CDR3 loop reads CASSEGQGWETQYF. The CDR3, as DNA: TGTGCCAGCAGTGAAGGGCAGGGCTGGGAGACCCAGTACTTC.